The 28 T cell receptor beta chains given below trace back to one sample, sequenced in a study of blood T cell repertoires in COVID-19. Libraries were prepared by immunoSEQ multiplex PCR; TCRdb keeps only in-frame clonotypes and omits some of them. The repertoire holds about 480,000 clones, with roughly 88% as singletons. Specimen: peripheral blood. These receptors all come from a woman in her forties or fifties with COVID-19, enrolled during active disease.

The chain is built from TRBV2 and TRBJ2-5; D gene ambiguous. Germline lookup yields CDR1 SNHLY and CDR2 FYNNEI. This CDR3 is built from 11 residues. The CDR3 nucleotides are TGTGCGGAACAGTACCAAGAGACCCAGTACTTC. Its translation: CAEQYQETQYF.

The chain has TRBV7-8 and TRBJ1-1; D might be TRBD1 (5 bases). The germline V gene has CDR1 SGHVS and CDR2 FQNEAQ. V gave up 3 bases and J gave up 3 bases, with 14 bases separating them. The CDR3 totals 15 residues. CDR3: CASSLAGRFDTEAFF. The CDR3 DNA sequence: TGTGCCAGCAGCTTGGCAGGGCGGTTTGACACTGAAGCTTTCTTT.

V is TRBV4-2 and J is TRBJ2-5; TRBD2 matches 11 bases. The CDR3 spans 20 residues. CDR1 is LGHNA and CDR2 is YNFKEQ in the germline V gene. The trim removed 0 bases at V and 2 bases at J, leaving 14 bases unmatched. As DNA, the CDR3 is TGTGCCAGCAGCCAAGATTCGGGGAGGGGACTAGCGGAGCTGCAAGAGACCCAGTACTTC. It specifies CASSQDSGRGLAELQETQYF.

As to this clone: At one end, the junction sequence differs from germline, possibly due to a read error. The chain uses TRBV24-1 and TRBJ2-3; 7 bases map to TRBD2. Germline CDR1 and CDR2: KGHDR and SFDVKD. The length of the CDR3 is 13 residues. The CDR3 protein is CATSDSSSGLHLF. CDR3 bases: TGTGCCACCAGTGACTCTTCCTCGGGACTACACCTTTTT.

The chain has TRBV6-6 and TRBJ1-1; maybe TRBD1 (5 bases). Trimming left V 2 bases short and J 5 bases short, with 15 bases between. Germline assignment: CDR1 MNHNY and CDR2 SVGAGI (reference sequence). This CDR3 spans 15 amino acids. CDR3 nucleotides: TGTGCCAGCAGTTACCCCGGACATTTCACAACTGAAGCTTTCTTT. Residues: CASSYPGHFTTEAFF.

This chain joins TRBV9 and TRBJ2-3; D remains ambiguous. V lost 0 bases to trimming and J lost 2 bases, with 10 bases between them. This CDR3 has 15 amino acids. CDR1 is SGDLS and CDR2 is YYNGEE in the germline V gene. The CDR3 DNA reads as TGTGCCAGCAGCGTAGACGGGTTATACACAGATACGCAGTATTTT. It yields the protein CASSVDGLYTDTQYF.

This clone came up a few times. J is TRBJ2-1 and V is TRBV28; TRBD1 aligns across 8 bases. The ends lost 5 bases at V and 7 bases at J; junction bases unmatched: 4. The CDR3 consists of 13 residues. CDR1 MDHEN and CDR2 SYDVKM come from the germline V gene. CDR3 coding DNA: TGTGCCAGCAGTCGGACAGGGAAGAATGAGCAGTTCTTC. As protein: CASSRTGKNEQFF.

The chain is built from TRBV13 and TRBJ2-1, with a possible D match to TRBD1 (7 bases). V lost 1 base and J lost 4, with 11 bases in between. This CDR3 has 15 residues. Germline V gene sequence: CDR1 PRHDT, CDR2 FYEKMQ (reference sequence). CDR3 region: CASSLEGGQYNEQFF. CDR3 DNA: TGTGCCAGCAGCTTAGAGGGGGGACAGTACAATGAGCAGTTCTTC.

The chain is built from TRBV19 and TRBJ2-7, with D possibly being TRBD2 (5 bases). Germline V gene data show CDR1 as LNHDA and CDR2 as SQIVND (reference sequence). The CDR3 loop spans 13 amino acids. The germline V and J ends were trimmed by 6 bases and 2 bases, with 11 bases remaining between them. CDR3 residues: CASSGKAAYEQYF. Written as DNA, the CDR3 is TGTGCCAGTAGCGGGAAAGCCGCCTACGAGCAGTACTTC.

This chain connects TRBV6-1 to TRBJ1-1; D remains unclear. V was pared by 2 bases and J by 4 bases, with 11 bases between. Germline CDR1 reads MNHNS; CDR2 reads SASEGT. This CDR3 is built from 14 residues. The CDR3 DNA sequence: TGTGCCAGCAGTGAAAAACGTCGGGGCACTGAAGCTTTCTTT. As protein: CASSEKRRGTEAFF.

This clone was seen once. The chain recombines TRBV29-1 with TRBJ2-3; 11 nucleotides line up with TRBD1. With V trimmed by 4 bases and J by 4 bases, 4 bases remained unmatched. Germline V gives CDR1 SQVTM, CDR2 ANQGSEA. The CDR3 has 14 amino acids. This CDR3 reads CSVGDRGKADTQYF. The CDR3 nucleotides are TGCAGCGTTGGGGACAGGGGGAAGGCAGATACGCAGTATTTT.

V usage is TRBV6-6 and J usage is TRBJ1-2; weak D call: TRBD1 (6 bases). Germline V gene lookup returns CDR1 MNHNY and CDR2 SVGAGI (reference sequence). The CDR3 covers 13 residues. V dropped 2 bases and J dropped 8 bases, with 12 bases sitting between them. CDR3 nucleotides: TGTGCCAGCAGTTACCGGGACCAGGGGGGCTACACCTTC. Its translation: CASSYRDQGGYTF.

This clone was recorded only once. V is TRBV25-1 and J is TRBJ1-2, with D possibly TRBD1 on 6 matching bases. Germline V gives CDR1 MGHDK, CDR2 SYGVNS. V was pared by 4 bases and J by 2 bases, with 14 bases between. CDR3 length: 15 residues. For the CDR3, the DNA is TGTGCCAGCAGTGGCGCCAGGGGAACGAACTATGGCTACACCTTC. It is translated as CASSGARGTNYGYTF.

The J gene is TRBJ2-7, the V gene TRBV12-3 or TRBV12-4, with TRBD1 matching over 7 bases. The CDR3 has 12 residues. V lost 5 bases to trimming and J lost 6 bases; unmatched junction nucleotides: 4. The CDR3 here is CASSLDRAEQYF. The CDR3 coding sequence is TGTGCCAGCAGTCTCGACAGGGCCGAGCAGTACTTC.

The chain carries TRBV19 and TRBJ1-5; TRBD1 aligns across 9 bases. V gave up 3 bases and J gave up 2 bases; unmatched junction bases: 8. The CDR3 spans 17 residues. Germline CDR1 is LNHDA and CDR2 is SQIVND (reference sequence). CDR3 residues: CASSIGQGTPGNQPQHF. CDR3 sequence (DNA): TGTGCCAGTAGTATTGGACAGGGGACCCCGGGCAATCAGCCCCAGCATTTT. Drawing the rest from reference TRBV19 and TRBJ1-5, the complete variable domain is DGGITQSPKYLFRKEGQNVTLSCEQNLNHDAMYWYRQDPGQGLRLIYYSQIVNDFQKGDIAEGYSVSREKKESFPLTVTSAQKNPTAFYLCASSIGQGTPGNQPQHFGDGTRLSIL.

The chain carries TRBV2 and TRBJ2-7, with 7 bases lining up with TRBD1. After removal of 8 bases from V and 6 bases from J, the junction contained 4 bases not matched to a gene. The CDR3 sequence is 11 residues long. CDR1 is SNHLY, CDR2 FYNNEI, per germline. CDR3 region: CASVSGGEQYF. The CDR3 bases are TGTGCCAGCGTATCAGGGGGCGAGCAGTACTTC.

The CDR3 DNA follows: TGTGCCAGCTCACTGACCGGGACAGGGGTCATGAACACTGAAGCTTTCTTT. Encoded protein: CASSLTGTGVMNTEAFF. The rearrangement uses TRBV18 and TRBJ1-1; 10 bases map to TRBD1. This CDR3 is built from 17 residues. The V gene end was trimmed by 4 bases and the J gene end by 0 bases; junction bases not matched to a gene: 8. Germline V gene sequence: CDR1 KGHSH, CDR2 LQKENI.

The chain recombines TRBV2 with TRBJ2-1; 12 bases line up with TRBD2. V dropped 1 base and J dropped 6; count of bases not matched to a gene: 10. Germline-derived CDR1 and CDR2 are SNHLY and FYNNEI. CDR3 length: 18 residues. The DNA of the CDR3 is TGTGCCAGCAGTGAAGTAAGGGCCGGACTAGCGGGACGCAATGAGCAGTTCTTC. Translated: CASSEVRAGLAGRNEQFF.

Points on this clone: Mismatch with germline at one junction end may stem from a read error. The chain employs TRBV10-3 and TRBJ1-4; no reliable D call. The germline CDR1 and CDR2 sequences are ENHRY and SYGVKD. This CDR3 is built from 16 residues. The CDR3 sequence: CAISEGPLSTNKKLFF. DNA of the CDR3: TGTGCCATCAGTGAAGGGCCGCTGTCGACTAATAAAAAACTGTTTTTT.

The rearrangement joins TRBV5-1 to TRBJ2-2, with 7 bases lining up with TRBD2. This CDR3 is built from 16 residues. The germline V gene encodes CDR1 SGHRS and CDR2 YFSETQ. Germline trimming cut 2 bases from V and 7 bases from J; bases unmatched to any gene: 11. The CDR3 reads CASSLPMMTSHGELFF. Written as DNA, the CDR3 is TGCGCCAGCAGCTTACCTATGATGACTAGCCACGGGGAGCTGTTTTTT.

The chain has TRBV5-1 and TRBJ1-1, with TRBD1 identical over 8 bases. CDR1 is SGHRS, CDR2 YFSETQ, per germline. Trimming cost V 0 bases and J 8 bases; bases outside gene matches: 12. The length of the CDR3 is 16 residues. The CDR3 DNA is TGCGCCAGCAGCTTGGGGGACTACGGACAGGGTGTCGAAGCTTTCTTT. Its translation is CASSLGDYGQGVEAFF.

This sequence joins TRBV3-1 (or the pseudogene TRBV3-2) and TRBJ2-1; 11 bases map to TRBD2. Looked up from germline, CDR1 is LGHDT and CDR2 is YNNKEL (reference sequence). The trim removed 5 bases at V and 4 bases at J, leaving 4 bases unmatched. There are 15 residues in the CDR3. Written as DNA, the CDR3 is TGTGCCAGCAGCTTAGCGGGGGGGGAGTACAATGAGCAGTTCTTC. It is translated as CASSLAGGEYNEQFF.

The chain joins TRBV5-1 to TRBJ1-1, with D perhaps TRBD1 (6 bases). Germline V gives CDR1 SGHRS, CDR2 YFSETQ. Trimming removed 4 bases from V and 2 bases from J, with 12 bases in between. This CDR3 has 14 amino acids. In nucleotides, the CDR3 is TGCGCCAGCAGCCCTCAGGACAGTAACACTGAAGCTTTCTTT. Amino acid sequence: CASSPQDSNTEAFF.

The chain has TRBV30 and TRBJ1-3; D remains ambiguous. V gave up 4 bases and J gave up 2 bases, with 9 bases separating them. Germline V CDR1 and CDR2: GTSNPN, SVGIG (reference sequence). The length of the CDR3 is 13 residues. Here the CDR3 reads CAWTEGAGNTIYF. CDR3 sequence (DNA): TGTGCCTGGACCGAGGGCGCTGGAAACACCATATATTTT.

J is TRBJ2-5 and V is TRBV24-1; 8 bases match TRBD2. J lost 5 bases, V lost 0 bases, and 1 base had no gene match. The CDR3 totals 14 residues. In germline, CDR1 is KGHDR, CDR2 SFDVKD. In DNA, the CDR3 is TGTGCCACCAGTGATTTGACGGGGGGGGAGACCCAGTACTTC. This sequence encodes CATSDLTGGETQYF.

The J gene is TRBJ1-1, the V gene TRBV29-1; D is unresolved. V dropped 4 bases and J dropped 3 bases, with 3 bases sitting between them. This CDR3 is 10 amino acids long. Germline-derived CDR1 and CDR2 are SQVTM and ANQGSEA. The CDR3 DNA reads TGCAGCGTTGCCTACACTGAAGCTTTCTTT. This sequence encodes CSVAYTEAFF.

V usage is TRBV30 and J usage is TRBJ1-6; TRBD1 agrees at 7 bases. With V trimmed by 5 bases and J by 9 bases, 13 bases remained unmatched. Germline CDR1 and CDR2: GTSNPN and SVGIG (reference sequence). This CDR3 has 15 amino acids. Here the CDR3 DNA reads TGTGCCTGGGGTTTGAAACAGGGGCGTATTTCACCCCTCCACTTT. Encoded protein: CAWGLKQGRISPLHF.

This clone was recorded only once. V is TRBV27 and J is TRBJ2-7, with D hard to call. Germline V gene data show CDR1 as MNHEY and CDR2 as SMNVEV (reference sequence). V was cut by 5 bases and J by 0 bases, with 11 bases left in between. The CDR3 consists of 14 residues. The CDR3 region is CASSPLPSSYEQYF. CDR3 in DNA: TGTGCCAGCAGTCCTCTACCTAGCTCCTACGAGCAGTACTTC.